The 23 T cell receptor beta chains below were found in one sample sequenced in a study of cytomegalovirus exposure and HLA in healthy donors. Primers included in the PCR were 60 Vbeta and 13 Jbeta primers. Sequenced by immunoSEQ multiplex PCR; TCRdb stores in-frame clones only, minus some. The sample consists of 100,000 to 150,000 clones, about four fifths of them appearing once. The sequenced sample was PBMCs. These receptor sequences come from a woman in her 50s in good health and CMV-seropositive.

The chain combines TRBV4-2 with TRBJ1-5, with TRBD1 matching 9 bases. The CDR3 consists of 14 residues. Germline values: CDR1 LGHNA, CDR2 YNFKEQ. Trimming removed 6 bases from V and 5 bases from J; junction bases left unmatched: 5. The CDR3 reads CASSPDRGYQPQHF. CDR3 nucleotide sequence: TGTGCCAGCAGTCCGGACAGGGGTTATCAGCCCCAGCATTTT.

This chain uses TRBV5-4 with TRBJ1-2, with 12 positions matching TRBD1. Per germline, CDR1 SGHNT and CDR2 YYREEE (reference sequence). The V segment lost 4 bases and the J segment 7 bases; nucleotides outside the gene matches: 8. The length of the CDR3 is 15 residues. CDR3 in amino acids: CASSPPGQGATGYTF. DNA of the CDR3: TGTGCCAGCAGCCCACCGGGACAGGGGGCGACTGGCTACACCTTC.

Here the CDR3 DNA reads TGTGCCAGCAGCTCGCGGGACAGGTATACCGGGGAGCTGTTTTTT. It encodes CASSSRDRYTGELFF. This chain links TRBV11-3 with TRBJ2-2; TRBD1 aligns across 8 bases. Per the germline V gene, CDR1 is SGHNT and CDR2 is YENEEA. The CDR3 length is 15 residues. Germline trimming cut 4 bases from V and 5 bases from J; bases unmatched to any gene: 6.

This clone was observed a few times. Distinct nucleotide sequences in the sample also encode this CDR3. The chain employs TRBV6-5 and TRBJ1-2; the D gene is possibly TRBD1 (5 bases). This CDR3 is built from 15 residues. Trimming pared 2 bases from V and 5 bases from J, leaving 15 bases between. Germline V gives CDR1 MNHEY, CDR2 SVGAGI. The CDR3 nucleotides are TGTGCCAGCAGTTACGGGAGGGGTTTTAGGTATGGCTACACCTTC. Amino acid sequence: CASSYGRGFRYGYTF.

The V and J genes are TRBV5-6 and TRBJ2-1, with TRBD2 matching 9 bases. V gave up 0 bases and J gave up 1 base; unmatched junction bases: 5. CDR1 and CDR2 from the germline V gene are SGHDT and YYEEEE. This CDR3 region has 17 residues. The CDR3 spells CASSLGGAGGSYNEQFF. DNA for the CDR3: TGTGCCAGCAGCTTGGGTGGAGCGGGAGGTTCCTACAATGAGCAGTTCTTC.

The rearrangement joins TRBV7-2 to TRBJ2-4; D might be TRBD1 (6 bases). Germline V gene data show CDR1 as SGHTA and CDR2 as FQGNSA. This CDR3 is 17 amino acids long. Trimming pared 0 bases from V and 0 bases from J, leaving 12 bases between. Written as DNA, the CDR3 is TGTGCCAGCAGCTTAGCTCCCGGGACATTAGCCAAAAACATTCAGTACTTC. This codes for CASSLAPGTLAKNIQYF.

V and J are TRBV29-1 and TRBJ2-2; unclear D gene. Per the germline V gene, CDR1 is SQVTM and CDR2 is ANQGSEA. The V gene lost 0 bases and the J gene lost 7 bases, with 12 bases spanning the gap. CDR3 length: 14 amino acids. CDR3 protein: CSVEDEALGGELFF. The CDR3 DNA sequence: TGCAGCGTTGAAGATGAGGCGTTAGGCGGGGAGCTGTTTTTT.

The J gene is TRBJ1-6, the V gene TRBV7-9; D uncertain. The CDR3 consists of 16 residues. V was pared by 3 bases and J by 3 bases, with 12 bases between. Germline V gene lookup returns CDR1 SEHNR and CDR2 FQNEAQ (reference sequence). The CDR3 is CASSFRTAGYNSPLHF. The CDR3 DNA reads TGTGCCAGCAGCTTTCGGACCGCGGGCTATAATTCACCCCTCCACTTT.

The chain joins TRBV6-5 to TRBJ2-7, with D perhaps TRBD2 (6 bases). The V end was cut by 6 bases, the J end by 2 bases, with 17 bases between. Germline CDR1 and CDR2: MNHEY and SVGAGI. The CDR3 length is 15 residues. The CDR3 region has the DNA TGTGCCAGCAGAACCGACGGGAGTGGGACCTACGAGCAGTACTTC. This encodes CASRTDGSGTYEQYF.

The CDR3 DNA reads as TGTGCCAGCAGCTTCCCGACTAGCCTTCTATCCTACGAGCAGTACTTC. Translating gives CASSFPTSLLSYEQYF. The genes are TRBV5-7 and TRBJ2-7; 7 bases are a match to TRBD2. TRBV5-7 is filed as an ORF, its function uncertain. After removal of 2 bases from V and 1 base from J, the junction contained 9 bases not matched to a gene. This CDR3 is built from 16 residues.

This clone was detected only a few times. The rearrangement uses TRBV10-3 and TRBJ2-7; 7 bases line up with TRBD2. There are 16 residues in the CDR3. Germline V gene sequence: CDR1 ENHRY, CDR2 SYGVKD. The CDR3 spells CALPNPRPGLPREQYF. The CDR3 DNA follows: TGTGCTCTCCCTAACCCGAGACCGGGACTACCTAGGGAGCAGTACTTC.

The chain recombines TRBV6-1 with TRBJ2-7; 7 bases fit TRBD1. J was trimmed by 1 base and V by 7 bases; bases with no gene match: 4. The CDR3 contains 13 residues. Looked up from germline, CDR1 is MNHNS and CDR2 is SASEGT. The CDR3 coding sequence is TGTGCCAGCACTAGGGGGCGTTCCTACGAGCAGTACTTC. Protein: CASTRGRSYEQYF.

The chain is built from TRBV27 and TRBJ1-1, with 11 nucleotides matching TRBD1. From germline, CDR1 is MNHEY and CDR2 SMNVEV (reference sequence). The CDR3 runs 15 residues. After removal of 6 bases from V and 5 bases from J, the junction contained 8 bases not matched to a gene. The CDR3 loop reads CASSRTGGAFTEAFF. In DNA, the CDR3 is TGTGCCAGCAGCCGGACAGGGGGCGCATTTACTGAAGCTTTCTTT.

This chain joins TRBV6-5 and TRBJ2-7; 10 bases align to TRBD2. Germline trimming cut 0 bases from V and 4 bases from J; bases unmatched to any gene: 0. Germline assignment: CDR1 MNHEY and CDR2 SVGAGI. This CDR3 has 14 residues. The CDR3 region is CASSYSLAGYEQYF. Written as DNA, the CDR3 is TGTGCCAGCAGTTACTCACTAGCGGGGTACGAGCAGTACTTC.

V usage is TRBV20-1 and J usage is TRBJ1-2; 7 nucleotides match TRBD1. There are 11 residues in the CDR3. Germline V gene data show CDR1 as DFQATT and CDR2 as SNEGSKA (reference sequence). DNA of the CDR3: TGCAGGGCCGGACAGGCCTATGGCTACACCTTC. Amino acid sequence: CRAGQAYGYTF.

The V gene is TRBV9, the J gene TRBJ2-3, with 9 bases that match TRBD1. The germline V gene encodes CDR1 SGDLS and CDR2 YYNGEE. V dropped 4 bases and J dropped 1; count of bases not matched to a gene: 7. The CDR3 runs 16 residues. This chain's CDR3 is CASSYRGPLGTDTQYF. The CDR3 nucleotides are TGTGCCAGCAGCTACAGGGGGCCGTTAGGCACAGATACGCAGTATTTT.

The CDR3 coding sequence is TGTGCCAGCAGCCAAGATTGGGCCAGTCTTCATCAGCCCCAGCATTTT. This codes for CASSQDWASLHQPQHF. The V call is TRBV4-2, the J call TRBJ1-5; D gene ambiguous. The CDR3 contains 16 residues. Trimming pared 0 bases from V and 5 bases from J, leaving 14 bases between. Per the germline V gene, CDR1 is LGHNA and CDR2 is YNFKEQ.

CDR3 DNA sequence: TGTGCCAGCAGCTCTAGCGGGGGGACGGATGAGCAGTTCTTC. Protein product: CASSSSGGTDEQFF. V usage is TRBV5-6 and J usage is TRBJ2-1; 11 positions match TRBD2. CDR1 and CDR2 (germline): SGHDT, YYEEEE. The junction had 4 bases not matched to a gene; V was cut back by 3 bases and J by 8 bases. There are 14 residues in the CDR3.

The rearrangement joins TRBV29-1 to TRBJ1-1; 7 nucleotides match TRBD1. The CDR3 is 14 residues long. Per the germline V gene, CDR1 is SQVTM and CDR2 is ANQGSEA. V shed 0 bases, J shed 8 bases, and the junction held 9 bases outside the gene matches. The CDR3 spells CSVEDSQGHVEAFF. CDR3 sequence (DNA): TGCAGCGTTGAAGATTCACAGGGGCATGTGGAAGCTTTCTTT.

This chain uses TRBV19 with TRBJ1-1, with D perhaps matching TRBD1 (5 bases). This CDR3 has 14 residues. V dropped 6 bases and J dropped 10 bases, with 21 bases sitting between them. The germline V gene encodes CDR1 LNHDA and CDR2 SQIVND (reference sequence). The CDR3 protein is CASSPELGGRVAFF. The CDR3 nucleotides read TGTGCCAGTAGCCCCGAATTGGGGGGTAGGGTAGCTTTCTTT. Combining the CDR3 with reference TRBV19 and TRBJ1-1 gives the whole variable domain DGGITQSPKYLFRKEGQNVTLSCEQNLNHDAMYWYRQDPGQGLRLIYYSQIVNDFQKGDIAEGYSVSREKKESFPLTVTSAQKNPTAFYLCASSPELGGRVAFFGQGTRLTVV.

CDR3 coding DNA: TGTGCCAGCAACAGGGACGCCACGGAGCAGTACTTC. It specifies CASNRDATEQYF. The chain links TRBV7-9 to TRBJ2-7; a possible D gene is TRBD1 (6 bases). Trimming removed 7 bases from V and 7 bases from J, with 14 bases in between. This CDR3 spans 12 amino acids. Germline V gives CDR1 SEHNR, CDR2 FQNEAQ (reference sequence).

For the CDR3, the DNA is TGTGCCAGCAGCCAGCCCAGGGGGCAAGAGACCCAGTACTTC. As protein: CASSQPRGQETQYF. This chain connects TRBV5-6 to TRBJ2-5; 7 bases line up with TRBD1. V lost 4 bases and J lost 2; bases outside the gene matches: 5. There are 14 residues in the CDR3. Per germline, CDR1 SGHDT and CDR2 YYEEEE.

This chain uses TRBV5-1 with TRBJ1-2, with D unclear. The CDR3 sequence is 15 residues long. Trimming removed 0 bases at V and 2 bases at J, with 11 bases between. CDR1 is SGHRS, CDR2 YFSETQ, per germline. The CDR3 spells CASSLDDAVNYGYTF. The CDR3 coding sequence is TGCGCCAGCAGCTTGGATGATGCAGTGAACTATGGCTACACCTTC. Combining the CDR3 with reference TRBV5-1 and TRBJ1-2 gives the whole variable domain KAGVTQTPRYLIKTRGQQVTLSCSPISGHRSVSWYQQTPGQGLQFLFEYFSETQRNKGNFPGRFSGRQFSNSRSEMNVSTLELGDSALYLCASSLDDAVNYGYTFGSGTRLTVV.